Following are 15 T cell receptor beta chains from one sample sequenced in a study of monozygotic twins with inflammatory bowel disease. TCRdb processed the 5' RACE reads again and assigns one entry to each CDR3 protein, with no DNA. The sample includes 300,000 to 450,000 distinct CDR3 sequences. The specimen sequenced was blood. The receptor set was obtained from a human donor with ulcerative colitis or Crohn's disease, or a healthy co-twin of an affected twin (not recorded which).

The chain is built from TRBV5-1 and TRBJ2-1. This CDR3 region has 15 residues. Germline V gives CDR1 SGHRS, CDR2 YFSETQ. This CDR3 reads CASSLEGNTYNEQFF.

This rearrangement joins TRBV5-1 to TRBJ2-1; TCRdb gives TRBD1 as the D gene, but with no DNA this cannot be confirmed. Germline V lookup: CDR1 SGHRS, CDR2 YFSETQ. CDR3 size: 14 residues. The CDR3 spells CASSFIRGKDEQFF.

V is TRBV7-6 and J is TRBJ2-1; TCRdb's D call of TRBD1 is untestable without DNA. The CDR3 runs to 14 residues. Germline CDR1 SGHVS, CDR2 FNYEAQ. CDR3 amino acids: CASSSRTGGNEQFF.

V is TRBV18 and J is TRBJ1-1; TCRdb indicates TRBD1, and absent DNA this call remains unverified. The germline CDR1 and CDR2 sequences are KGHSH and LQKENI. The CDR3 loop spans 14 amino acids. The CDR3 loop reads CASSVDRLNTEAFF.

The chain carries TRBV19 and TRBJ2-1; TCRdb's D call of TRBD1 is untestable without DNA. This CDR3 region has 16 residues. Per germline, CDR1 LNHDA and CDR2 SQIVND (reference sequence). The CDR3 sequence: CASSISQGAAYNEQFF.

CDR3 residues: CSAPPRGAHTDTQYF. The V and J genes are TRBV20-1 and TRBJ2-3; absent DNA, TCRdb's TRBD1 call cannot be checked. Germline assignment: CDR1 DFQATT and CDR2 SNEGSKA (reference sequence). The CDR3 loop spans 15 amino acids.

The V gene is TRBV4-2, the J gene TRBJ2-3; TCRdb proposes TRBD1, but this gene call is untestable without DNA. The germline V gene encodes CDR1 LGHNA and CDR2 YNFKEQ. This CDR3 is built from 16 residues. The CDR3: CASSQEGQYERDTQYF.

This sequence joins TRBV6-2 or TRBV6-3 and TRBJ1-1. Germline CDR1 and CDR2: MNHEY and SVGEGT. The CDR3 consists of 14 residues. CDR3 sequence: CASSYAGGNTEAFF.

The chain recombines TRBV5-4 with TRBJ2-1; TCRdb names TRBD1, which stays unverified in the absence of DNA. CDR3 length: 15 residues. CDR1 and CDR2 (germline): SGHNT, YYREEE (reference sequence). The CDR3 is CASSSRRQGENEQFF. Supplemented by reference TRBV5-4 and TRBJ2-1, the full variable domain reads ETGVTQSPTHLIKTRGQQVTLRCSSQSGHNTVSWYQQALGQGPQFIFQYYREEENGRGNFPPRFSGLQFPNYSSELNVNALELDDSALYLCASSSRRQGENEQFFGPGTRLTVL.

The rearrangement uses TRBV6-1 and TRBJ2-7; the TCRdb D gene call, TRBD1, has no DNA to confirm it. CDR3 length equals 15 residues. Per germline, CDR1 MNHNS and CDR2 SASEGT. CDR3 region: CASSEGQGGLWEQHF.

V usage is TRBV7-3 and J usage is TRBJ1-1. The CDR3 extends over 15 amino acids. Looked up from germline, CDR1 is SGHTA and CDR2 is FQGTGA. This CDR3 is CASSLTKAGNTEAFF.

This sequence joins TRBV12-3 or TRBV12-4 and TRBJ2-7; TCRdb designates TRBD1, a call that cannot be tested without DNA. This CDR3 is built from 16 residues. CDR3 amino acids: CASNFNRPGQPYEQYF.

The genes are TRBV5-1 and TRBJ2-6; checking the TCRdb D call of TRBD1 is not possible without DNA. The germline V gene has CDR1 SGHRS and CDR2 YFSETQ. This CDR3 spans 17 amino acids. The CDR3 sequence is CASSVGTGTSGANVLTF.

V usage is TRBV4-1 and J usage is TRBJ1-2. This CDR3 spans 16 amino acids. Per the germline V gene, CDR1 is MGHRA and CDR2 is YSYEKL. The CDR3 sequence is CASSQEVAVGSYGYTF.

The J gene is TRBJ2-1, the V gene TRBV20-1; TCRdb's D call, TRBD2, is unchecked because there is no DNA. Germline assignment: CDR1 DFQATT and CDR2 SNEGSKA (reference sequence). CDR3 length equals 16 residues. This CDR3 is CSARGGRRGAQNEQFF.